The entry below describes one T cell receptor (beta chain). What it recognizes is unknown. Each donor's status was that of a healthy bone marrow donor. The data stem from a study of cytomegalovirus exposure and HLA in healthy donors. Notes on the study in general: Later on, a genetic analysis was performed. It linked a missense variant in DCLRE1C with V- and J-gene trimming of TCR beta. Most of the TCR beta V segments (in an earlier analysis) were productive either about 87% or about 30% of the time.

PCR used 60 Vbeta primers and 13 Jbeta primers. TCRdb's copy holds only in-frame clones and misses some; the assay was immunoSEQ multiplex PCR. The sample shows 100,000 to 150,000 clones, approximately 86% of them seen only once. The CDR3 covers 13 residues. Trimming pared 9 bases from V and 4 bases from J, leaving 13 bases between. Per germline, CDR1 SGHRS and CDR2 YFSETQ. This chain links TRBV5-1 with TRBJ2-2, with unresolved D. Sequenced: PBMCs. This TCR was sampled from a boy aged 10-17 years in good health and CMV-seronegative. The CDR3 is CAINLSGTGELFF. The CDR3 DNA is TGCGCCATCAATTTATCGGGCACCGGGGAGCTGTTTTTT.